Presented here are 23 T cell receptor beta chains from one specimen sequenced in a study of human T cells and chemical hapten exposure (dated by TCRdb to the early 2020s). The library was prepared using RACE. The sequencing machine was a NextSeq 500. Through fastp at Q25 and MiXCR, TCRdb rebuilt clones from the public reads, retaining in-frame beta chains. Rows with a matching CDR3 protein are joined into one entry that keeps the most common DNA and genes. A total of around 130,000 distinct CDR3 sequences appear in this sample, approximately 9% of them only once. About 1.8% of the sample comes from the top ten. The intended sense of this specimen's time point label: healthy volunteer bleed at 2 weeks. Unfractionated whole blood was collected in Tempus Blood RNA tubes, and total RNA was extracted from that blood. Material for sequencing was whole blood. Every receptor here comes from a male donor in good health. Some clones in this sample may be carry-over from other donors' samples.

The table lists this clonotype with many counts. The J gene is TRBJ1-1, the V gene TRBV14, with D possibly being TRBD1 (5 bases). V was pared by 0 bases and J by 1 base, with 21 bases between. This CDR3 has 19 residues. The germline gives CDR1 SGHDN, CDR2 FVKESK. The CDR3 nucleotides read TGTGCCAGCAGCCAAGATCTTGGGGATGTTCCGGGGCCGAACACTGAAGCTTTCTTT. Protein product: CASSQDLGDVPGPNTEAFF.

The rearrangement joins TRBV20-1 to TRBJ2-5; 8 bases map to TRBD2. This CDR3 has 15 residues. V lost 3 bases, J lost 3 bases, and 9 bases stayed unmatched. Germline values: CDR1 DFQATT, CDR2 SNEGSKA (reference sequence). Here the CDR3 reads CSASPGTAGEETQYF. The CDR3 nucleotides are TGCAGTGCTAGTCCTGGAACAGCGGGGGAAGAGACCCAGTACTTC.

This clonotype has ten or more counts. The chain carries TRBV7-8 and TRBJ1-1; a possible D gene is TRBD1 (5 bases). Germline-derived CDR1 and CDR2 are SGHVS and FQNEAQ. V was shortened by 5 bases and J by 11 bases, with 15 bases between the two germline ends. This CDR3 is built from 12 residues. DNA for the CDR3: TGTGCCAGCAGCCGGGACTCATCGAAGGCTTTCTTT. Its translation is CASSRDSSKAFF.

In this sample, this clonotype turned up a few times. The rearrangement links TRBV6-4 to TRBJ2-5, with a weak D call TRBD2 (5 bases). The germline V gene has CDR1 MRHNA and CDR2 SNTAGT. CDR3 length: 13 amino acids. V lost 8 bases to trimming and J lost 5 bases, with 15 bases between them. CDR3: CASSREARETQYF. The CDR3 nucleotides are TGTGCCAGCTCTCGGGAAGCCCGGGAGACCCAGTACTTC.

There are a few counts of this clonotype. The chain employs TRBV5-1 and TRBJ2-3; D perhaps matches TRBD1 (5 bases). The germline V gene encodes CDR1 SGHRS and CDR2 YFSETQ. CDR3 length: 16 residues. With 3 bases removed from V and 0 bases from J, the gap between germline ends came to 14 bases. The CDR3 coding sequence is TGCGCCAGCAGCTCAATTCAGGGATCTAGCACAGATACGCAGTATTTT. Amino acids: CASSSIQGSSTDTQYF. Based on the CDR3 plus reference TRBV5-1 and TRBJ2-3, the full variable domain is KAGVTQTPRYLIKTRGQQVTLSCSPISGHRSVSWYQQTPGQGLQFLFEYFSETQRNKGNFPGRFSGRQFSNSRSEMNVSTLELGDSALYLCASSSIQGSSTDTQYFGPGTRLTVL.

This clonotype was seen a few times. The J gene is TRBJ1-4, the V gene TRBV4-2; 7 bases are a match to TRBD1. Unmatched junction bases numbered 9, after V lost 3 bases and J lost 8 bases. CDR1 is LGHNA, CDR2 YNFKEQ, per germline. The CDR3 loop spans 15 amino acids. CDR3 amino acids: CASSQKQGSGEKLFF. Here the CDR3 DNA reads TGTGCCAGCAGCCAGAAACAGGGGTCAGGCGAAAAACTGTTTTTT.

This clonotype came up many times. Here the CDR3 DNA reads TGTGCCAGCAGCCGAGGTCGGACAGAAAGCCACACTGAAGCTTTCTTT. This translates into CASSRGRTESHTEAFF. This sequence joins TRBV7-3 and TRBJ1-1, with D possibly matching TRBD1 (6 bases). The germline V and J ends were trimmed by 5 bases and 3 bases, with 19 bases remaining between them. CDR3 length: 16 amino acids. CDR1 and CDR2 from the germline V gene are SGHTA and FQGTGA.

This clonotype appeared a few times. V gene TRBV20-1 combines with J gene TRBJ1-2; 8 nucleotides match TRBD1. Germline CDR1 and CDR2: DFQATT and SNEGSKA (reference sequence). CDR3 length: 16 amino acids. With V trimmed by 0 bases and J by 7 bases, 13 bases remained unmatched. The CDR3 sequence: CSAREILGTGIRGYTF. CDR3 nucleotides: TGCAGTGCTAGAGAGATATTGGGGACAGGTATTCGTGGCTACACCTTC.

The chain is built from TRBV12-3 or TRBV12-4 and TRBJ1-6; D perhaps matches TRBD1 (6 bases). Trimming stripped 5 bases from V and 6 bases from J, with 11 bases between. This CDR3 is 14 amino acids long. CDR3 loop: CASSLGQSNSPLHF. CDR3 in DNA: TGTGCCAGCAGTCTCGGACAGAGTAATTCACCCCTCCACTTT.

The CDR3 region is CASSQDRYSTDTQYF. The CDR3 coding sequence is TGTGCCAGCAGCCAAGATAGGTATAGCACAGATACGCAGTATTTT. The gene calls are TRBV14 and TRBJ2-3, with D unclear. Trimming left V 0 bases short and J 0 bases short, with 7 bases between. The V gene's germline CDR1 is SGHDN and CDR2 FVKESK. The CDR3 runs to 15 residues.

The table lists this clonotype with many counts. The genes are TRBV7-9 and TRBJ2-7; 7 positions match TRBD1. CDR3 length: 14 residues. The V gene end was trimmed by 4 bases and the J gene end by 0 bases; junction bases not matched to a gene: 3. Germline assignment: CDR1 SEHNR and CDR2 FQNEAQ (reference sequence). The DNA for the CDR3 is TGTGCCAGCAGCTCCCGGGACAGCTCCTACGAGCAGTACTTC. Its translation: CASSSRDSSYEQYF.

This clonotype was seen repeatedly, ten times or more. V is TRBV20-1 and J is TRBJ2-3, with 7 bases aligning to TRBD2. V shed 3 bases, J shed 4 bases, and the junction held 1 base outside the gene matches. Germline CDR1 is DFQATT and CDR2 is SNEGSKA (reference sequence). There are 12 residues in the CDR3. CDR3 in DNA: TGCAGTGCTAGGGGGGGGGCAGATACGCAGTATTTT. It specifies CSARGGADTQYF.

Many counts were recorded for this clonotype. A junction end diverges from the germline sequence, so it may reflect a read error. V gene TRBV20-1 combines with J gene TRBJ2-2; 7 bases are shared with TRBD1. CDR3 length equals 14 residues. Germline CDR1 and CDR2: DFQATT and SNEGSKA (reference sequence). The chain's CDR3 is CSARERGLTGELFF. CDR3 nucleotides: TGCAGTGCTCGAGAAAGGGGGCTCACCGGGGAGCTGTTTTTT.

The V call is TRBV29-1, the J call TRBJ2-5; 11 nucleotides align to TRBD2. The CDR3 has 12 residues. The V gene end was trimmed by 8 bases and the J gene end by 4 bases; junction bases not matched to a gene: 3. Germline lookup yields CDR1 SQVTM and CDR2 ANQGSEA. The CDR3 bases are TGCAGCATAGGACTAGCGGGAGAGACCCAGTACTTC. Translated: CSIGLAGETQYF.

CDR3 sequence (DNA): TGTGCCACCCAGTACAGAGATACGCAGTATTTT. Residues: CATQYRDTQYF. J is TRBJ2-3 and V is TRBV24-1; D is unresolved. The V and J ends lost 9 bases and 5 bases respectively, with 8 bases between them. Germline V CDR1 and CDR2: KGHDR, SFDVKD. The CDR3 length is 11 residues.

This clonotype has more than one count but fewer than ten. The CDR3 DNA reads TGCAGCGTTGGAACAGGGGCCTTCACAGATACGCAGTATTTT. Amino acid sequence: CSVGTGAFTDTQYF. The chain uses TRBV29-1 and TRBJ2-3; 7 positions match TRBD1. The J segment lost 2 bases and the V segment lost 4 bases, leaving 6 bases of the junction unmatched. The CDR3 has 14 residues. Germline loops: CDR1 SQVTM, CDR2 ANQGSEA.

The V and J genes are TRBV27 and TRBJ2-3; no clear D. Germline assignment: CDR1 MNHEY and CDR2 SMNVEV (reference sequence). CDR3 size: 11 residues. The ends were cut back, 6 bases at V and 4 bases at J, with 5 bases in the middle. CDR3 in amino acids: CASSVADTQYF. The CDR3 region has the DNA TGTGCCAGCAGCGTCGCAGATACGCAGTATTTT.

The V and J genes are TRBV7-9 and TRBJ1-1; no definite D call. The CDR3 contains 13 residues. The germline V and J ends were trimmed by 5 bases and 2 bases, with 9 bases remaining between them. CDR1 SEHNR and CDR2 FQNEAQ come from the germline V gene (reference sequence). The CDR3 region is CASSRRVNTEAFF. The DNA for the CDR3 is TGTGCCAGCAGCCGGCGGGTTAACACTGAAGCTTTCTTT.

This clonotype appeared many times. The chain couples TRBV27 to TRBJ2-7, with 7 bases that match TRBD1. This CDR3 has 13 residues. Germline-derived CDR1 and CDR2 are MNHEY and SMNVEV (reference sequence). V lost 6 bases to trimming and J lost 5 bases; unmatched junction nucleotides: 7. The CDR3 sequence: CASRFNRGDEQYF. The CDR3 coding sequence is TGTGCCAGCAGGTTCAACAGGGGTGACGAGCAGTACTTC.

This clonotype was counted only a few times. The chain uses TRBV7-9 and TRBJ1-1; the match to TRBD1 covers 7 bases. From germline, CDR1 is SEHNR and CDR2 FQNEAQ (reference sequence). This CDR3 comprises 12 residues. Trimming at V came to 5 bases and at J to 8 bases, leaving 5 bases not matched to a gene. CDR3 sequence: CASSAGTAEAFF. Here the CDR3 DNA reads TGTGCCAGCAGCGCCGGGACAGCAGAAGCTTTCTTT.

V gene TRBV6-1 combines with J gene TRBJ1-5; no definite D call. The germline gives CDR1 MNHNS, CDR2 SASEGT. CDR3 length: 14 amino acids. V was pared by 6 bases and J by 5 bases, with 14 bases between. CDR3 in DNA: TGTGCCAGCAGGGATTCCGGCAAGCATCAGCCCCAGCATTTT. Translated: CASRDSGKHQPQHF.

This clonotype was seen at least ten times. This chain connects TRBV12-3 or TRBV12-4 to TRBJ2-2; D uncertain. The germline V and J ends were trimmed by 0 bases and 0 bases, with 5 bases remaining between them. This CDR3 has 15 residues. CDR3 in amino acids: CASSLAQANTGELFF. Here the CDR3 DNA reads TGTGCCAGCAGTTTAGCGCAGGCGAACACCGGGGAGCTGTTTTTT.

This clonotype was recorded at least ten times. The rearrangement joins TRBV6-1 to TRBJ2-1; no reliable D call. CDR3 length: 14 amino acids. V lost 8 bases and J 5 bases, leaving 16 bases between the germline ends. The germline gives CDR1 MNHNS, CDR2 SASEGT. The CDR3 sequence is CASHVNNHHNEQFF. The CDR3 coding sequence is TGTGCCAGCCATGTAAATAACCATCACAATGAGCAGTTCTTC.